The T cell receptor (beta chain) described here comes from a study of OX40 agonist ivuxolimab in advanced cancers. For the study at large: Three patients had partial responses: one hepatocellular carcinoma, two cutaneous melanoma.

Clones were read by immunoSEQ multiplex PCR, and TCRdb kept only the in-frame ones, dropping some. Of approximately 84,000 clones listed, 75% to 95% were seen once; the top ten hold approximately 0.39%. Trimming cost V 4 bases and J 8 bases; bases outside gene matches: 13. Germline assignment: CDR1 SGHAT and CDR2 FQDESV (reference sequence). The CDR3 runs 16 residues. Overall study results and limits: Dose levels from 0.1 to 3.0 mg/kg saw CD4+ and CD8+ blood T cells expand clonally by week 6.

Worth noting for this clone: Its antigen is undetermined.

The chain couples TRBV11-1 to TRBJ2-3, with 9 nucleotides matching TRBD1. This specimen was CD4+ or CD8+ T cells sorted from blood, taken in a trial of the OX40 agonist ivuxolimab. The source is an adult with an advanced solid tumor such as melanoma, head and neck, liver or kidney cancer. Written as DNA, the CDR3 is TGTGCCAGCAGCTCCCCTAACAGGGGGCGGTTCGTTACGCAGTATTTT. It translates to CASSSPNRGRFVTQYF.